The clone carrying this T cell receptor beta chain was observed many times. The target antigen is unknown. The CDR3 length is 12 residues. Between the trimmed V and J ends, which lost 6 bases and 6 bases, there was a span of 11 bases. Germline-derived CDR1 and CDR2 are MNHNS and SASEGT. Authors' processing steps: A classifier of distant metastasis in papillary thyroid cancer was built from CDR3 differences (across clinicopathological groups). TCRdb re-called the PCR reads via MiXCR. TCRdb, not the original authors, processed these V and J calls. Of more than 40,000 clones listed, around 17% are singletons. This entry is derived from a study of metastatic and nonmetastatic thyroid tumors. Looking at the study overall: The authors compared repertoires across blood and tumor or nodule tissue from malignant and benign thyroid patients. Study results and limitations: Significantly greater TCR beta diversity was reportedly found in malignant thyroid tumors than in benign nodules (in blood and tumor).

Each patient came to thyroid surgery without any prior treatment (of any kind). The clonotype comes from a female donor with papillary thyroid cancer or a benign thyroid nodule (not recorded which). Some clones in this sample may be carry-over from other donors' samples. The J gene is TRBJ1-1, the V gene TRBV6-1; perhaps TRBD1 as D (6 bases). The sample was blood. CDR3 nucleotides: TGTGCCAGCAGCCTGAGGGGGGCTGAAGCTTTCTTT. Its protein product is CASSLRGAEAFF.